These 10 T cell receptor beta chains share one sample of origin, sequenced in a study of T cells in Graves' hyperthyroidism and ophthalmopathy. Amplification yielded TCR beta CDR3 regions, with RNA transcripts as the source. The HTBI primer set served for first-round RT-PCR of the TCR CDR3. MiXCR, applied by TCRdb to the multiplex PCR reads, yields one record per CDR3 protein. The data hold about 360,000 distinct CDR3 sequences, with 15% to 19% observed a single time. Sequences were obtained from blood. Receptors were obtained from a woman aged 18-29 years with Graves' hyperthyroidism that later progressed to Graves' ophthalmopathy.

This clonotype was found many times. The CDR3 region is CASSLVPGRGDGYTF. The CDR3 nucleotides read TGTGCCAGCAGCTTGGTTCCAGGGAGGGGAGATGGCTACACCTTC. This chain connects TRBV5-5 to TRBJ1-2, with D perhaps matching TRBD1 (5 bases). Looked up from germline, CDR1 is SGHKS and CDR2 is YYEKEE (reference sequence). CDR3 length: 15 amino acids. Between the trimmed V and J ends, which lost 0 bases and 6 bases, there was a span of 15 bases.

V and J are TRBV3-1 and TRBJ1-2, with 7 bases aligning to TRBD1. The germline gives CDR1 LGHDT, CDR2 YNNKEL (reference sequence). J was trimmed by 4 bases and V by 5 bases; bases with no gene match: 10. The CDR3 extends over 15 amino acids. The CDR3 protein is CASSARDSPFYGYTF. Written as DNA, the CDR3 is TGTGCCAGCAGCGCACGGGACAGCCCCTTCTATGGCTACACCTTC.

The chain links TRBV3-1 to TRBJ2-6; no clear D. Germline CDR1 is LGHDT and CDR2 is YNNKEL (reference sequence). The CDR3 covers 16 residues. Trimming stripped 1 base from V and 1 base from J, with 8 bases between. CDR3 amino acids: CASSQGVTSGANVLTF. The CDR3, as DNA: TGTGCCAGCAGCCAAGGGGTCACATCTGGGGCCAACGTCCTGACTTTC.

The CDR3 here is CASSTSLGYTF. Here the CDR3 DNA reads TGTGCCAGCAGCACTTCTCTCGGCTACACCTTC. The chain employs TRBV3-1 and TRBJ1-2; D gene ambiguous. The CDR3 loop spans 11 amino acids. V was shortened by 5 bases and J by 8 bases, with 9 bases between the two germline ends. Germline V gene data show CDR1 as LGHDT and CDR2 as YNNKEL (reference sequence).

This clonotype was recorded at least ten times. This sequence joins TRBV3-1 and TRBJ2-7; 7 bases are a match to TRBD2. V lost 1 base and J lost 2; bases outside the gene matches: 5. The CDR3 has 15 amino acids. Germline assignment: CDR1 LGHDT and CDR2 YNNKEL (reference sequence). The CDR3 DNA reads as TGTGCCAGCAGCCAAGGGTTCGGGGGGACCTACGAGCAGTACTTC. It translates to CASSQGFGGTYEQYF.

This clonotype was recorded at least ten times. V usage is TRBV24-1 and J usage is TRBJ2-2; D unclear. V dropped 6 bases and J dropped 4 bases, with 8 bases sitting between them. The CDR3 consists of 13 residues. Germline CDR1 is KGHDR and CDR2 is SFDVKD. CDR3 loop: CATSFQATGELFF. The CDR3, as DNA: TGTGCCACCAGTTTCCAGGCCACCGGGGAGCTGTTTTTT.

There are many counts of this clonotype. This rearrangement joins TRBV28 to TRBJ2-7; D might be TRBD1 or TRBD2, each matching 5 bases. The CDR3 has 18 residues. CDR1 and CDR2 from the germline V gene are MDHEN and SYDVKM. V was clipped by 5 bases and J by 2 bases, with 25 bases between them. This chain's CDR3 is CASSEISRDPSPTYEQYF. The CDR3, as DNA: TGTGCCAGCAGTGAAATATCCCGGGACCCTAGCCCCACCTACGAGCAGTACTTC. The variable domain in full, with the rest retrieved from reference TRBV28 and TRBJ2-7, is DVKVTQSSRYLVKRTGEKVFLECVQDMDHENMFWYRQDPGLGLRLIYFSYDVKMKEKGDIPEGYSVSREKKERFSLILESASTNQTSMYLCASSEISRDPSPTYEQYFGPGTRLTVT.

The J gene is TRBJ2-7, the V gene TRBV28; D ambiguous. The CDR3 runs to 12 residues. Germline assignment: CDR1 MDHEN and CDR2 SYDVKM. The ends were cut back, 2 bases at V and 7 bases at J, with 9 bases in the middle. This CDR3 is CASSLGPVEQYF. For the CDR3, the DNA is TGTGCCAGCAGTTTAGGACCCGTGGAGCAGTACTTC.

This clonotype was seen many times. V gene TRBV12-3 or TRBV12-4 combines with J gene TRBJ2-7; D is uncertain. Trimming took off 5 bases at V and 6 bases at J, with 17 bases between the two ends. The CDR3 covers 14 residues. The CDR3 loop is CASSAPGAPSEQYF. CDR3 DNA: TGTGCCAGCAGTGCCCCCGGAGCGCCCTCCGAGCAGTACTTC.

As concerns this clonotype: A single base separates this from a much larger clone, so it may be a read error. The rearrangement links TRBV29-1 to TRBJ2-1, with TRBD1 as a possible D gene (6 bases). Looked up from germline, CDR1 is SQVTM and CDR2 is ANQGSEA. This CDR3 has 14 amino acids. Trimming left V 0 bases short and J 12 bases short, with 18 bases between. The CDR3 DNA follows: TGCAGCGTTGAAGAAGGGAGACAGGTCTATGGGCAGTTCTTC. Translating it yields CSVEEGRQVYGQFF.